These 19 T cell receptor beta chains originate from one sample sequenced in a study of OX40 agonist ivuxolimab in advanced cancers. The method was immunoSEQ multiplex PCR; TCRdb's version includes in-frame clones alone and lacks a portion of them. The data hold more than 55,000 clones, with around 85% observed a single time. This material consisted of CD4+ or CD8+ T cells sorted from blood, taken in a trial of the OX40 agonist ivuxolimab. These receptors originate from an adult with an advanced solid tumor such as melanoma, head and neck, liver or kidney cancer.

This clone was seen just once. The rearrangement links TRBV6-1 to TRBJ2-7; 14 nucleotides match TRBD2. The CDR3 length is 15 residues. With V trimmed by 3 bases and J by 12 bases, 10 bases remained unmatched. In germline, CDR1 is MNHNS, CDR2 SASEGT. The CDR3 nucleotides read TGTGCCAGCAGTGAGGCCCGCGGGACTAGCGGGAGTGGGTACTTC. Translated: CASSEARGTSGSGYF.

DNA for the CDR3: TGCAGCGTTGATTGGGGTGTCGGTGGCTACACCTTC. It yields the protein CSVDWGVGGYTF. The chain recombines TRBV29-1 with TRBJ1-2, with D hard to call. The germline V and J ends were trimmed by 3 bases and 7 bases, with 12 bases remaining between them. CDR1 and CDR2 (germline): SQVTM, ANQGSEA. This CDR3 is built from 12 residues.

The chain has TRBV4-1 and TRBJ2-3, with 9 positions matching TRBD2. After removal of 3 bases from V and 2 bases from J, the junction contained 9 bases not matched to a gene. CDR3 length: 17 amino acids. Germline values: CDR1 MGHRA, CDR2 YSYEKL. The chain's CDR3 is CASSQLATSGYTDTQYF. CDR3 DNA sequence: TGCGCCAGCAGCCAGCTAGCGACTAGCGGCTACACAGATACGCAGTATTTT.

In DNA, the CDR3 is TGTGCCAGCAGCCCCGGACTAGCGGGAGTGAAAGCCAAAAACATTCAGTACTTC. It is translated as CASSPGLAGVKAKNIQYF. This chain joins TRBV11-2 and TRBJ2-4; TRBD2 agrees at 13 bases. With 5 bases clipped from V and 0 bases from J, the junction kept 7 bases outside the gene matches. Germline V gives CDR1 SGHAT, CDR2 FQNNGV. The CDR3 is 18 amino acids.

This clone was observed once. The gene calls are TRBV14 and TRBJ2-3, with D possibly being TRBD2 (6 bases). Trimming took off 4 bases at V and 2 bases at J, with 10 bases between the two ends. Looked up from germline, CDR1 is SGHDN and CDR2 is FVKESK. CDR3 length: 14 amino acids. CDR3 sequence reads: CASSPGDFTDTQYF. The CDR3 DNA sequence: TGTGCCAGCAGCCCGGGGGACTTCACAGATACGCAGTATTTT.

The V call is TRBV15, the J call TRBJ1-1; D is unresolved. Looked up from germline, CDR1 is LNHNV and CDR2 is YYDKDF (reference sequence). CDR3 size: 14 residues. V lost 0 bases, J lost 5 bases, and 10 bases lay in between. Here the CDR3 reads CATSRDGVGTEAFF. CDR3 nucleotide sequence: TGTGCCACCAGCAGAGACGGGGTTGGGACTGAAGCTTTCTTT.

This chain uses TRBV6-6 with TRBJ1-1; D not resolved. This CDR3 has 15 amino acids. Germline-derived CDR1 and CDR2 are MNHNY and SVGAGI (reference sequence). The V gene lost 2 bases and the J gene lost 0 bases, with 10 bases spanning the gap. CDR3 in DNA: TGTGCCAGCAGTTACCCGAGAAGTTTGAACACTGAAGCTTTCTTT. This sequence encodes CASSYPRSLNTEAFF.

In this sample, this clone turned up a few times. The rearrangement links TRBV2 to TRBJ1-2; D is undetermined. Trimming cost V 7 bases and J 6 bases, with 3 bases left between them. There are 9 residues in the CDR3. From germline, CDR1 is SNHLY and CDR2 FYNNEI. CDR3 amino acids: CASKDGYTF. In DNA, the CDR3 is TGTGCCAGCAAGGATGGCTACACCTTC. The full variable domain, its missing parts supplied by reference TRBV2 and TRBJ1-2, is EPEVTQTPSHQVTQMGQEVILRCVPISNHLYFYWYRQILGQKVEFLVSFYNNEISEKSEIFDDQFSVERPDGSNFTLKIRSTKLEDSAMYFCASKDGYTFGSGTRLTVV.

The chain employs TRBV6-6 and TRBJ2-7; D is perhaps TRBD2 (6 bases). From germline, CDR1 is MNHNY and CDR2 SVGAGI (reference sequence). The length of the CDR3 is 11 residues. V was clipped by 5 bases and J by 10 bases, with 12 bases between them. DNA for the CDR3: TGTGCCAGCAGTGGGCGGGAAGTACAGTACTTC. Amino acid sequence: CASSGREVQYF.

This clone was observed once. The CDR3 loop is CASSLDTGELFF. The DNA of the CDR3 is TGTGCCAGCAGCTTGGACACCGGGGAGCTGTTTTTT. The gene calls are TRBV5-4 and TRBJ2-2; D uncertain. CDR3 length: 12 residues. From germline, CDR1 is SGHNT and CDR2 YYREEE (reference sequence). V lost 0 bases to trimming and J lost 3 bases, with 0 bases between them.

This chain joins TRBV5-6 and TRBJ1-2, with 10 positions matching TRBD1. This CDR3 is built from 14 residues. V shed 3 bases and J 4 bases; nucleotides not matched to a gene: 3. CDR1 and CDR2 (germline): SGHDT, YYEEEE. The CDR3 DNA reads TGTGCCAGCAGCTGGACAGGGGGTGGCTATGGCTACACCTTC. Translation: CASSWTGGGYGYTF. Filled out from reference TRBV5-6 and TRBJ1-2, the complete variable domain reads DAGVTQSPTHLIKTRGQQVTLRCSPKSGHDTVSWYQQALGQGPQFIFQYYEEEERQRGNFPDRFSGHQFPNYSSELNVNALLLGDSALYLCASSWTGGGYGYTFGSGTRLTVV.

The chain joins TRBV11-1 to TRBJ2-1, with TRBD2 matching 8 bases. Germline CDR1 reads SGHAT; CDR2 reads FQDESV (reference sequence). V trimming: 0 bases; J trimming: 7 bases; junction bases outside the gene matches: 8. The CDR3 extends over 16 amino acids. The CDR3 spells CASSLAVTSVGNEQFF. The CDR3 DNA reads as TGTGCCAGCAGCTTAGCTGTGACTAGCGTAGGAAATGAGCAGTTCTTC.

V usage is TRBV23-1 and J usage is TRBJ2-1, with 9 bases matching TRBD1. TRBV23-1 is noted as an ORF with a role that remains uncertain. The CDR3 is 15 amino acids. The J segment lost 8 bases and the V segment lost 4 bases, leaving 9 bases of the junction unmatched. The CDR3 DNA reads TGCGCCAGCAGTCGTGCCGGGACAGGGCTTCATGAGCAGTTCTTC. It encodes CASSRAGTGLHEQFF.

This clone was picked up one time. This chain connects TRBV7-9 to TRBJ2-7; TRBD1 might be the D (5 bases). The CDR3 runs to 14 residues. Germline V gene data show CDR1 as SEHNR and CDR2 as FQNEAQ (reference sequence). The V and J ends lost 1 base and 0 bases respectively, with 7 bases between them. The CDR3 spells CASSLGQYSYEQYF. The CDR3 bases are TGTGCCAGCAGCTTAGGACAGTACTCCTACGAGCAGTACTTC.

V and J are TRBV2 and TRBJ1-2, with TRBD1 identical over 8 bases. The ends lost 4 bases at V and 8 bases at J; junction bases unmatched: 3. The CDR3 extends over 12 amino acids. Germline loops: CDR1 SNHLY, CDR2 FYNNEI. The CDR3 sequence is CASSARTGGYTF. The CDR3 DNA reads as TGTGCCAGCAGTGCCCGGACAGGGGGCTACACCTTC.

The CDR3 region has the DNA TGTGCCACCAGCAGAGGGGGGACAGGGAGCAATCAGCCCCAGCATTTT. Residues: CATSRGGTGSNQPQHF. The gene calls are TRBV15 and TRBJ1-5; 9 bases fit TRBD1. The CDR3 contains 16 residues. V trimming: 1 base; J trimming: 1 base; junction bases outside the gene matches: 2. Germline CDR1 is LNHNV and CDR2 is YYDKDF (reference sequence).

V usage is TRBV10-3 and J usage is TRBJ2-3; 8 nucleotides align to TRBD2. With 3 bases clipped from V and 2 bases from J, the junction kept 4 bases outside the gene matches. CDR3 length equals 15 residues. The V gene's germline CDR1 is ENHRY and CDR2 SYGVKD. Written as DNA, the CDR3 is TGTGCCATCAGTGACTCGGGGGGGATCACAGATACGCAGTATTTT. It encodes CAISDSGGITDTQYF.

V is TRBV6-1 and J is TRBJ2-7; 7 nucleotides agree with TRBD2. The CDR3 loop spans 14 amino acids. The V gene's germline CDR1 is MNHNS and CDR2 SASEGT. Trimming at V came to 4 bases and at J to 2 bases, leaving 5 bases not matched to a gene. CDR3 bases: TGTGCCAGCAGTGCGGCTAGCGGCACCTACGAGCAGTACTTC. This encodes CASSAASGTYEQYF.

V is TRBV19 and J is TRBJ1-5, with a tentative D call TRBD1 (5 bases). Germline loops: CDR1 LNHDA, CDR2 SQIVND (reference sequence). The CDR3 runs to 13 residues. The CDR3 nucleotides are TGTGCTCTAGGGGCAGGGATCAATCAGCCCCAGCATTTT. Encoded protein: CALGAGINQPQHF.